Listed below are T cell receptor beta chains from one sample, sequenced in a study of beta chain features in type 1 diabetes. TCRdb keeps only in-frame clones here, not all; method: immunoSEQ multiplex PCR. Altogether more than 300,000 clones are present, 9.6% being singletons, with the ten largest covering approximately 0.55%. Sequenced: central memory CD4+ T cells from blood. The receptors come from a man aged 25-45 years with type 1 diabetes. Each CDR3 is given with its conserved first and last residue. A D gene is named only where the DNA matches it firmly. Some rows have no size entry. The others give once, few or many, or a class for an expanded clone.

d_gene	abundance	v_gene	j_gene	CDR3aa	CDR3nt
TRBD2	-	TRBV10-3	TRBJ2-1	CAISQPGTSGRAAYNEQFF	TGTGCCATCAGTCAACCCGGGACTAGCGGGAGGGCCGCCTACAATGAGCAGTTCTTC
-	few	TRBV14	TRBJ2-3	CASSHVSTDTQYF	TGTGCCAGCAGCCACGTAAGCACAGATACGCAGTATTTT
-	few	TRBV6-1	TRBJ2-1	CASSANLGRSYNEQFF	TGTGCCAGCAGTGCCAATCTAGGGCGGTCCTACAATGAGCAGTTCTTC
TRBD2	-	TRBV10-3	TRBJ2-7	CAISEGTSGNYEQYF	TGTGCCATCAGTGAAGGGACTAGCGGGAACTACGAGCAGTACTTC
-	-	TRBV18	TRBJ1-1	CASSRLRDYGNTEAFF	TGTGCCAGCTCGCGGCTCAGGGATTATGGGAACACTGAAGCTTTCTTT
TRBD1	few	TRBV4-1	TRBJ2-5	CASSITGGAETQYF	TGCGCCAGCAGCATTACAGGGGGCGCGGAGACCCAGTACTTC
-	-	TRBV7-8	TRBJ2-7	CASSQSELTYEQYF	TGTGCCAGCAGCCAATCCGAGCTGACCTACGAGCAGTACTTC
-	-	TRBV6-5	TRBJ2-7	CASSKGGGGYEQYF	TGTGCCAGCAGCAAAGGAGGTGGAGGGTACGAGCAGTACTTC
-	-	TRBV11-1	TRBJ1-2	CASSSGTDVNYGYTF	TGTGCCAGCAGCTCCGGGACCGACGTTAACTATGGCTACACCTTC
TRBD2	few	TRBV11-2	TRBJ2-3	CASSRNIAGGPKDTQYF	TGTGCCAGCAGCAGGAATATAGCGGGAGGGCCAAAAGATACGCAGTATTTT
-	few	TRBV10-3	TRBJ2-5	CASRTTGLETQYF	TGTGCCAGCAGGACGACGGGTCTAGAGACCCAGTACTTC
-	-	TRBV29-1	TRBJ2-1	CSVGVGSSYNEQFF	TGCAGCGTCGGGGTGGGGAGCTCCTACAATGAGCAGTTCTTC
TRBD2	few	TRBV7-9	TRBJ2-4	CASSSLPGLDLAKNIQYF	TGTGCCAGCAGCTCCCTACCGGGACTAGATTTAGCCAAAAACATTCAGTACTTC
-	-	TRBV5-4	TRBJ2-3	CASSLGGSNTQYF	TGTGCCAGCAGCCTGGGCGGGTCCAATACGCAGTATTTT
TRBD1	few	TRBV5-6	TRBJ2-7	CASSRGTGDYEQYF	TGTGCCAGCAGCCGGGGAACAGGGGACTACGAGCAGTACTTC
TRBD2	few	TRBV5-4	TRBJ2-1	CASSSERGLSYNEQFF	TGTGCCAGCAGCTCCGAGCGGGGTCTCTCCTACAATGAGCAGTTCTTC